The 2 T cell receptor beta chains listed next were all sequenced from one sample in a study of early T cells in non-severe SARS-CoV-2 infection. TCRdb itself ran the 5' RACE reads through MiXCR, one entry per CDR3 protein. The table lists about 75,000 distinct CDR3 sequences, about 11% of them singletons. The sample was whole blood, taken at baseline. The source is an adult who was a healthcare worker with PCR-confirmed SARS-CoV-2 infection or an uninfected control (not recorded which).

This clonotype was counted many times. The rearrangement joins TRBV6-2 or TRBV6-3 to TRBJ1-2, with a possible D match to TRBD1 (5 bases). V was pared by 6 bases and J by 0 bases, with 8 bases between. The CDR3 runs 13 residues. The germline gives CDR1 MNHEY, CDR2 SVGEGT. This chain's CDR3 is CASRQDTNYGYTF. The CDR3, as DNA: TGTGCCAGCAGACAGGACACTAACTATGGCTACACCTTC.

This clonotype showed up many times. The genes are TRBV6-5 and TRBJ2-1, with D unresolved. Germline CDR1 and CDR2: MNHEY and SVGAGI. The CDR3 consists of 13 residues. Trimming removed 5 bases at V and 5 bases at J, with 10 bases between. This CDR3 reads CASSRNLNNEQFF. The CDR3 nucleotides read TGTGCCAGCAGTCGAAATCTAAACAATGAGCAGTTCTTC.